The text below deals with one T cell receptor (beta chain). Antigen: not known. The data are from a study of post-analysis software for immune sequencing data. At the level of the study: Included among the disease courses, which were recorded for the cohort, were relapsing-remitting, secondary progressive and progressive-relapsing multiple sclerosis.

Incorporated into the TCR beta cDNA libraries were unique molecular identifiers, which served to reduce PCR and sequencing biases. TCRdb itself ran the PCR reads through MiXCR, one entry per CDR3 protein. The sample has roughly 730,000 distinct CDR3 sequences; about 27% are singletons. Findings of the study overall: With F measure, samples from one preparation batch clustered together strongly. Controls had significantly higher normalized Chao1 diversity than multiple sclerosis patients.

Sequenced material: blood. The clonotype was recovered from a girl aged 5-17 years with multiple sclerosis.

The CDR3, as DNA: TGCGCCAGCAGAGCCGGGACAGGGGGCCGGGAGCAGTTCTTC. This encodes CASRAGTGGREQFF. J is TRBJ2-1 and V is TRBV10-2; TRBD1 aligns across 12 bases. This CDR3 comprises 14 residues. J was trimmed by 10 bases and V by 6 bases; bases with no gene match: 7. Germline loops: CDR1 WSHSY, CDR2 SAAADI.